The 13 T cell receptor beta chains below all came from one sample that was sequenced in a study of T cell repertoires in cytomegalovirus infection. TCRdb re-derived calls from the reads in MiXCR, one entry per CDR3 protein. The sample yields 100,000 or so distinct CDR3 sequences, 23% seen once. The sequencing sample was made of CD8+ T cells from PBMCs. These receptors were taken from a human donor in good health (CMV status not recorded). Some clones in this sample may be carry-over from other donors' samples.

This chain joins TRBV7-3 and TRBJ2-1; a weak D match, TRBD2 (6 bases). CDR3 size: 13 residues. V was pared by 3 bases and J by 6 bases, with 9 bases between. Germline V gene lookup returns CDR1 SGHTA and CDR2 FQGTGA. The CDR3, as DNA: TGTGCCAGCAGCTTGCTAGCGCCCAATGAGCAGTTCTTC. This gives the protein CASSLLAPNEQFF.

This clonotype was counted between two and nine times. This chain connects TRBV4-3 to TRBJ2-1; D call uncertain. This CDR3 has 16 amino acids. The V and J ends lost 0 bases and 0 bases respectively, with 9 bases between them. The germline gives CDR1 LGHNA, CDR2 YSLEER. CDR3: CASSQDHESSYNEQFF. The CDR3 nucleotides read TGCGCCAGCAGCCAAGACCACGAAAGCTCCTACAATGAGCAGTTCTTC.

CDR3 nucleotide sequence: TGTGCCAGCACCGATAGCACAGATACGCAGTATTTT. It yields the protein CASTDSTDTQYF. This chain links TRBV11-2 with TRBJ2-3; no clear D. Germline CDR1 reads SGHAT; CDR2 reads FQNNGV. The CDR3 loop spans 12 amino acids. The V end was cut by 7 bases, the J end by 0 bases, with 5 bases between.

In this sample, this clonotype turned up a few times. The chain combines TRBV4-3 with TRBJ2-4, with D uncertain. The CDR3 is 16 amino acids. V was shortened by 1 base and J by 8 bases, with 18 bases between the two germline ends. In germline, CDR1 is LGHNA, CDR2 YSLEER. The DNA for the CDR3 is TGCGCCAGCAGCCAAGGGTATGGCGAGGCGGCGGACATTCAGTACTTC. Residues: CASSQGYGEAADIQYF.

The chain recombines TRBV12-3 or TRBV12-4 with TRBJ2-5; 8 bases are a match to TRBD1. The CDR3 sequence is 14 residues long. V lost 4 bases, J lost 5 bases, and 6 bases stayed unmatched. The CDR3 nucleotides read TGTGCCAGCAGTTCGGACAGGGTCGGGGAGACCCAGTACTTC. Translating it yields CASSSDRVGETQYF.

This rearrangement joins TRBV6-1 to TRBJ2-4, with TRBD1 matching 8 bases. CDR1 is MNHNS, CDR2 SASEGT, per germline. Losses at the gene ends were 10 bases for V and 6 bases for J; bases not matched to a gene: 5. This CDR3 has 12 residues. In DNA, the CDR3 is TGTGCCACCGACAGGGGTAGAAACATTCAGTACTTC. Its translation is CATDRGRNIQYF.

This rearrangement joins TRBV7-6 to TRBJ2-2; perhaps TRBD1 as D (6 bases). This CDR3 comprises 14 residues. V was trimmed by 4 bases and J by 5 bases, leaving 11 bases between them. Germline V gene data show CDR1 as SGHVS and CDR2 as FNYEAQ. The CDR3 sequence: CASSSRGGTGELFF. The CDR3 coding sequence is TGTGCCAGCAGCTCCAGAGGGGGTACCGGGGAGCTGTTTTTT.

This chain joins TRBV29-1 and TRBJ1-1, with a weak D call TRBD1 (5 bases). Between the trimmed V and J ends, which lost 0 bases and 6 bases, there was a span of 8 bases. Germline V lookup: CDR1 SQVTM, CDR2 ANQGSEA. This CDR3 is 12 amino acids long. This chain's CDR3 is CSVEDLGAEAFF. Written as DNA, the CDR3 is TGCAGCGTTGAAGATTTGGGGGCTGAAGCTTTCTTT. Full variable domain (rest looked up from reference TRBV29-1 and TRBJ1-1): SAVISQKPSRDICQRGTSLTIQCQVDSQVTMMFWYRQQPGQSLTLIATANQGSEATYESGFVIDKFPISRPNLTFSTLTVSNMSPEDSSIYLCSVEDLGAEAFFGQGTRLTVV.

This clonotype was recorded at least ten times. V gene TRBV7-3 combines with J gene TRBJ1-1; D is unresolved. Trimming removed 4 bases from V and 3 bases from J, with 9 bases in between. CDR1 is SGHTA, CDR2 FQGTGA, per germline. The length of the CDR3 is 13 residues. The CDR3 DNA reads as TGTGCCAGCAGCTCACAGACCGACACTGAAGCTTTCTTT. This gives the protein CASSSQTDTEAFF.

CDR3 residues: CASSLDLLGELFF. The CDR3 nucleotides are TGTGCCAGCAGCTTAGACCTCCTCGGGGAGCTGTTTTTT. The chain links TRBV11-2 to TRBJ2-2; D is ambiguous. Germline V gene lookup returns CDR1 SGHAT and CDR2 FQNNGV. Trimming stripped 0 bases from V and 7 bases from J, with 6 bases between. The CDR3 is 13 residues long.

In its sample, this clonotype was seen many times. The chain joins TRBV7-9 to TRBJ2-7; the match to TRBD1 covers 9 bases. The germline V gene has CDR1 SEHNR and CDR2 FQNEAQ (reference sequence). With V trimmed by 5 bases and J by 7 bases, 9 bases remained unmatched. There are 14 residues in the CDR3. The CDR3 reads CASSSAGTGYEQYF. As DNA, the CDR3 is TGTGCCAGCAGCAGCGCCGGGACAGGGTATGAGCAGTACTTC.

This clonotype was seen a handful of times. The chain uses TRBV20-1 and TRBJ2-2; the D is unclear. Trimming pared 3 bases from V and 0 bases from J, leaving 8 bases between. This CDR3 is 14 amino acids long. Germline CDR1 DFQATT, CDR2 SNEGSKA (reference sequence). The CDR3 loop is CSASKSTNTGELFF. The CDR3 region has the DNA TGCAGTGCTAGTAAGTCAACGAACACCGGGGAGCTGTTTTTT.

The CDR3 DNA follows: TGTGCCAGAGGGGGGGAGGGCCGCTACAATGAGCAGTTCTTC. It specifies CARGGEGRYNEQFF. The chain employs TRBV2 and TRBJ2-1; tentatively, D is TRBD2 (7 bases). The CDR3 runs to 14 residues. Germline values: CDR1 SNHLY, CDR2 FYNNEI. V was cut by 9 bases and J by 3 bases, with 15 bases left in between.